The clone carrying this TCR beta chain was seen a single time. Its cognate antigen is unknown. The junction and the germline gene differ at one end; a read error may be behind it. TCR alpha and beta CDR3 regions were amplified from RNA using iRepertoire nested multiplex PCR. TCRdb independently ran MiXCR on the multiplex PCR reads; one entry per CDR3 protein. The table has about 140,000 distinct CDR3 sequences, 35% to 50% seen once. CDR1 is SGHNT, CDR2 YYREEE, per germline (reference sequence). There are 16 residues in the CDR3. This sample is part of a study of glioma-infiltrating T cells. Regarding the study as a whole: Tissue-blood divergence was below expectation in non-neoplastic patients, above in gliomas.

The chain recombines TRBV5-4 with TRBJ2-1; weak D call: TRBD2 (6 bases). The TCR was taken from a human donor with low-grade glioma or glioblastoma, undergoing nonglioma brain surgery, or in good health (not recorded which). Sequenced: glioma tissue, nonneoplastic brain tissue, or PBMCs (not recorded which). CDR3 protein: CARSFGLWSSYNEQFF. CDR3 coding DNA: TGTGCCCGCAGCTTCGGACTATGGAGCTCCTACAATGAGCAGTTCTTC. The whole variable domain, filled in from reference TRBV5-4 and TRBJ2-1, reads ETGVTQSPTHLIKTRGQQVTLRCSSQSGHNTVSWYQQALGQGPQFIFQYYREEENGRGNFPPRFSGLQFPNYSSELNVNALELDDSALYLCARSFGLWSSYNEQFFGPGTRLTVL.